The 18 T cell receptor beta chains below come from one sample, sequenced in a study of blood T cells in healthy people across ages (dated by TCRdb to the mid-2010s). The receptor library was made with 5' RACE. The data were produced on an Illumina HiSeq 2500. A second roughly 7 to 12 cycle PCR used a sample-barcoded 5' primer and a J-beta primer mix. Starting from the raw public reads, TCRdb applied fastp trimming at Q25, assembled clones with MiXCR and retained in-frame beta chains. Each entry merges the rows of one CDR3 protein and shows their most common DNA and genes. Within this sample are 700,000 to 900,000 distinct CDR3 sequences, with 53% of them counted one time only. The top ten clonotypes cover 40% to 50% of the sample. Source material: blood. The source is an elderly man in good health.

The V gene is TRBV29-1, the J gene TRBJ2-7; D gene unclear. Germline CDR1 and CDR2: SQVTM and ANQGSEA. The CDR3 is made up of 13 amino acids. Between the trimmed V and J ends, which lost 4 bases and 3 bases, there was a span of 13 bases. Here the CDR3 reads CSVAAGLHYEQYF. In DNA, the CDR3 is TGCAGCGTTGCAGCAGGTCTTCACTACGAGCAGTACTTC.

V and J are TRBV20-1 and TRBJ2-1; TRBD2 aligns across 9 bases. CDR1 DFQATT and CDR2 SNEGSKA come from the germline V gene (reference sequence). After removal of 6 bases from V and 4 bases from J, the junction contained 10 bases not matched to a gene. CDR3 length: 15 residues. The CDR3 DNA follows: TGCAGTGCAACTAGCGGGTCCTCACCTTACAATGAGCAGTTCTTC. Translation: CSATSGSSPYNEQFF.

The V call is TRBV27, the J call TRBJ1-5, with 7 bases that match TRBD2. The end of the DNA is better explained by TRBJ2-3, so the J call may be wrong. Germline CDR1 reads MNHEY; CDR2 reads SMNVEV (reference sequence). There are 15 residues in the CDR3. This CDR3 reads CASSLGGRVDQPQYF. The DNA of the CDR3 is TGTGCCAGCAGTTTGGGGGGGAGGGTCGATCAGCCCCAGTATTTT.

The rearrangement joins TRBV5-1 to TRBJ2-2; 7 bases fit TRBD2. The CDR3 covers 14 residues. CDR1 is SGHRS and CDR2 is YFSETQ in the germline V gene. V shed 0 bases, J shed 4 bases, and the junction held 0 bases outside the gene matches. CDR3 sequence: CASSLGGSTGELFF. CDR3 bases: TGCGCCAGCAGCTTGGGCGGGAGCACCGGGGAGCTGTTTTTT.

This chain links TRBV9 with TRBJ2-2, with D possibly TRBD2 on 6 matching bases. Germline V gene data show CDR1 as SGDLS and CDR2 as YYNGEE. The CDR3 is made up of 15 amino acids. Trimming took off 3 bases at V and 6 bases at J, with 15 bases between the two ends. CDR3 sequence reads: CASSATRDWPGELFF. CDR3 nucleotide sequence: TGTGCCAGCAGCGCGACGAGGGACTGGCCCGGGGAGCTGTTTTTT.

The chain employs TRBV6-4 and TRBJ2-1; unclear D gene. Germline V gene lookup returns CDR1 MRHNA and CDR2 SNTAGT. Trimming stripped 4 bases from V and 6 bases from J, with 7 bases between. There are 12 residues in the CDR3. CDR3 region: CASSGPGNEQFF. CDR3 in DNA: TGTGCCAGCAGTGGACCCGGCAATGAGCAGTTCTTC.

A few counts support this clonotype. V gene TRBV5-1 combines with J gene TRBJ2-3; possibly TRBD1 for D (5 bases). V dropped 4 bases and J dropped 10 bases, with 22 bases sitting between them. The V gene's germline CDR1 is SGHRS and CDR2 YFSETQ. CDR3 length equals 15 residues. In DNA, the CDR3 is TGCGCCAGCAGCCCCGAGCAGGCAGGGCTCTTCGCGCAGTATTTT. This encodes CASSPEQAGLFAQYF.

This clonotype turned up a few times. The chain carries TRBV3-1 and TRBJ2-7, with D tentatively TRBD1 (5 bases). This CDR3 has 12 residues. V was clipped by 6 bases and J by 6 bases, with 12 bases between them. Germline lookup yields CDR1 LGHDT and CDR2 YNNKEL (reference sequence). For the CDR3, the DNA is TGTGCCAGCAGTCAGACAGCAGGCGAGCAGTACTTC. This gives the protein CASSQTAGEQYF.

Written as DNA, the CDR3 is TGTGCCAGCAGAGCGACAGGGGGCACTGAAGCTTTCTTT. Its translation: CASRATGGTEAFF. The V and J genes are TRBV25-1 and TRBJ1-1, with 9 bases that match TRBD1. The germline CDR1 and CDR2 sequences are MGHDK and SYGVNS. V was clipped by 6 bases and J by 4 bases; unmatched bases: 3. The CDR3 has 13 amino acids.

CDR3 region: CSGIAGVSNEQFF. The CDR3 DNA reads TGCAGCGGAATAGCGGGAGTATCCAATGAGCAGTTCTTC. The chain carries TRBV20-1 and TRBJ2-1, with 9 bases matching TRBD2. Germline V gives CDR1 DFQATT, CDR2 SNEGSKA (reference sequence). The CDR3 sequence is 13 residues long.

For this clonotype: A read error may produce the germline difference seen at one junction end. The rearrangement joins TRBV12-3 or TRBV12-4 to TRBJ2-1, with D unclear. This CDR3 is built from 13 residues. CDR3 DNA: TGTGCCAGCAGTTTTGCCTCGCGCAATGATCAGTTCTTT. Its protein is CASSFASRNDQFF.

The J gene is TRBJ2-7, the V gene TRBV12-3 or TRBV12-4, with 7 bases lining up with TRBD1. The CDR3 runs to 14 residues. Unmatched junction bases numbered 8, after V lost 5 bases and J lost 4 bases. The DNA of the CDR3 is TGTGCCAGCAGTAAAGGACAGGTGCCTTACGAGCAGTACTTC. This sequence encodes CASSKGQVPYEQYF.

This clonotype was picked up one time. V usage is TRBV27 and J usage is TRBJ2-7; tentatively, D is TRBD1 or TRBD2 (7 bases each). Germline V gives CDR1 MNHEY, CDR2 SMNVEV (reference sequence). V lost 1 base to trimming and J lost 5 bases, with 21 bases between them. This CDR3 region has 17 residues. The CDR3 region is CASSLLGRGGPKNEQYF. For the CDR3, the DNA is TGTGCCAGCAGTTTATTGGGCAGGGGGGGCCCTAAAAACGAGCAGTACTTC.

V usage is TRBV21-1 and J usage is TRBJ1-6; TRBD1, the D gene given by the table, was not confirmed from the DNA. TRBV21-1 is a known pseudogene. The CDR3 totals 13 residues. CDR3 in amino acids: CASSKTGASPLHF. CDR3 DNA sequence: TGTGCCAGCAGCAAAACAGGGGCATCACCCCTCCACTTT.

V gene TRBV29-1 combines with J gene TRBJ1-2, with TRBD1 as a possible D gene (6 bases). Germline CDR1 reads SQVTM; CDR2 reads ANQGSEA. V gave up 4 bases and J gave up 1 base, with 16 bases separating them. The CDR3 sequence is 15 residues long. For the CDR3, the DNA is TGCAGCGTTGCGGGACACTCGATAGTTAACTATGGCTACACCTTC. Protein sequence: CSVAGHSIVNYGYTF.

This chain links TRBV7-2 with TRBJ2-1; 8 bases line up with TRBD1. Looked up from germline, CDR1 is SGHTA and CDR2 is FQGNSA. Germline trimming cut 5 bases from V and 10 bases from J; bases unmatched to any gene: 16. The CDR3 is made up of 16 amino acids. The CDR3 loop reads CASSPVTGQGTHEQFF. The DNA of the CDR3 is TGTGCCAGCAGCCCAGTGACAGGACAGGGCACACACGAGCAGTTCTTC. The whole variable domain, filled in from reference TRBV7-2 and TRBJ2-1, reads GAGVSQSPSNKVTEKGKDVELRCDPISGHTALYWYRQSLGQGLEFLIYFQGNSAPDKSGLPSDRFSAERTGGSVSTLTIQRTQQEDSAVYLCASSPVTGQGTHEQFFGPGTRLTVL.

The V call is TRBV5-1, the J call TRBJ2-5; 11 bases fit TRBD1. The V gene's germline CDR1 is SGHRS and CDR2 YFSETQ. CDR3 length equals 18 residues. V was clipped by 1 base and J by 2 bases; unmatched bases: 10. In DNA form, the CDR3 reads TGCGCCAGCAGCTTGACCCCTGTGGGACAGGGGGTACAAGAGACCCAGTACTTC. As protein: CASSLTPVGQGVQETQYF.

A single count supports this clonotype. The chain links TRBV3-1 to TRBJ2-7; 13 bases align to TRBD2. The CDR3 is 18 amino acids. Germline CDR1 is LGHDT and CDR2 is YNNKEL (reference sequence). J gave up 6 bases and V 3 bases, and 14 bases lay outside the gene matches. The CDR3 nucleotides read TGTGCCAGCAGCCACTTTAGTGGGTCTGGACTAGCGGGAGCCGAGCAGTACTTC. Protein sequence: CASSHFSGSGLAGAEQYF.